These T cell receptor beta chains were read from a single sample in a study of T cells after yellow fever vaccination. TCRdb reprocessed the 5' RACE reads via MiXCR and lists one record per CDR3 protein. The sample includes approximately 550,000 distinct CDR3 sequences, roughly 12% of them seen just once. This specimen consisted of PBMCs, obtained on the day of the yellow fever booster vaccination. These receptors all come from a man in his thirties or forties who received the YFV17D yellow fever vaccine. CDR3s leave out the opening cysteine and the closing phenylalanine or tryptophan. Fields, in order: clone size, D gene, V gene, J gene, CDR3 length, CDR3 protein. The D gene is left open where the match is weak. Expanded clones are given a class, and other clones once, few, many or no size at all.

clone size: few
D gene: .
V gene: TRBV12-3/TRBV12-4
J gene: TRBJ1-1
CDR3 length: 11
CDR3 protein: ASNSGRTTEAF

clone size: few
D gene: .
V gene: TRBV24-1
J gene: TRBJ2-1
CDR3 length: 13
CDR3 protein: ATSRITSNINEQF

clone size: .
D gene: TRBD1
V gene: TRBV7-3
J gene: TRBJ2-7
CDR3 length: 11
CDR3 protein: ASSLTGQGEQY

clone size: .
D gene: TRBD2
V gene: TRBV3-1
J gene: TRBJ2-3
CDR3 length: 14
CDR3 protein: ASSHLPGGGTDTQY

clone size: few
D gene: .
V gene: TRBV7-9
J gene: TRBJ1-2
CDR3 length: 12
CDR3 protein: ASSLVILGVGYT

clone size: few
D gene: .
V gene: TRBV6-5
J gene: TRBJ2-3
CDR3 length: 13
CDR3 protein: ASSYLEQGKDTQY

clone size: few
D gene: TRBD1
V gene: TRBV12-3/TRBV12-4
J gene: TRBJ2-5
CDR3 length: 13
CDR3 protein: ASSLPSGTEETQY

clone size: many
D gene: TRBD2
V gene: TRBV7-9
J gene: TRBJ2-7
CDR3 length: 12
CDR3 protein: ASSTPGLQYEQY

clone size: few
D gene: .
V gene: TRBV25-1
J gene: TRBJ2-1
CDR3 length: 14
CDR3 protein: ASTSSWAESYNEQF

clone size: few
D gene: TRBD2
V gene: TRBV10-3
J gene: TRBJ2-7
CDR3 length: 12
CDR3 protein: ANAVALAGVEQY

clone size: .
D gene: TRBD1
V gene: TRBV6-2/TRBV6-3
J gene: TRBJ1-5
CDR3 length: 13
CDR3 protein: ASTGQGQRGQPQH

clone size: many
D gene: TRBD2
V gene: TRBV5-6
J gene: TRBJ2-2
CDR3 length: 13
CDR3 protein: ASRRLAGVAGELF

clone size: .
D gene: .
V gene: TRBV20-1
J gene: TRBJ2-6
CDR3 length: 12
CDR3 protein: SARGPGGANVLT

clone size: few
D gene: TRBD2
V gene: TRBV20-1
J gene: TRBJ2-7
CDR3 length: 12
CDR3 protein: SAKPLAGAYEQY

clone size: .
D gene: TRBD2
V gene: TRBV28
J gene: TRBJ2-5
CDR3 length: 16
CDR3 protein: ASSSRTSGGRIRLSQY

clone size: many
D gene: TRBD1
V gene: TRBV29-1
J gene: TRBJ1-4
CDR3 length: 11
CDR3 protein: SATGTGGGKLF

clone size: few
D gene: TRBD2
V gene: TRBV14
J gene: TRBJ2-3
CDR3 length: 13
CDR3 protein: ASSQLGSGKDTQY

clone size: few
D gene: TRBD1
V gene: TRBV7-9
J gene: TRBJ1-1
CDR3 length: 14
CDR3 protein: ASSPWDRGMNTEAF

clone size: .
D gene: TRBD2
V gene: TRBV23-1
J gene: TRBJ2-3
CDR3 length: 15
CDR3 protein: ASSQSASGTSTDTQY

clone size: .
D gene: TRBD1
V gene: TRBV20-1
J gene: TRBJ1-1
CDR3 length: 13
CDR3 protein: SARPLDRVVTEAF

clone size: .
D gene: TRBD2
V gene: TRBV29-1
J gene: TRBJ2-3
CDR3 length: 11
CDR3 protein: SVWGGNTDTQY

clone size: .
D gene: .
V gene: TRBV4-2
J gene: TRBJ1-4
CDR3 length: 14
CDR3 protein: ASSRQHVAGGEKLF

clone size: .
D gene: TRBD2
V gene: TRBV20-1
J gene: TRBJ2-7
CDR3 length: 17
CDR3 protein: SASNLASGRADLGYEQY

clone size: few
D gene: .
V gene: TRBV7-2
J gene: TRBJ2-1
CDR3 length: 9
CDR3 protein: ASTSSNEQF

clone size: .
D gene: .
V gene: TRBV19
J gene: TRBJ2-6
CDR3 length: 11
CDR3 protein: ASSIDLGDVLT

clone size: few
D gene: .
V gene: TRBV12-3/TRBV12-4
J gene: TRBJ2-3
CDR3 length: 11
CDR3 protein: ASSRTSPDTQY

clone size: few
D gene: .
V gene: TRBV9
J gene: TRBJ2-3
CDR3 length: 13
CDR3 protein: ASSVDPGLQDTQY

clone size: few
D gene: TRBD2
V gene: TRBV5-1
J gene: TRBJ2-3
CDR3 length: 15
CDR3 protein: ASSRNIGGSSADTQY

clone size: .
D gene: TRBD1
V gene: TRBV20-1
J gene: TRBJ2-7
CDR3 length: 12
CDR3 protein: SARWDRDPYEQY

clone size: few
D gene: .
V gene: TRBV20-1
J gene: TRBJ1-5
CDR3 length: 11
CDR3 protein: SASPRGAGAQH

clone size: .
D gene: .
V gene: TRBV7-2
J gene: TRBJ2-3
CDR3 length: 10
CDR3 protein: ASSLDRDPQY

clone size: few
D gene: TRBD1
V gene: TRBV10-2
J gene: TRBJ2-1
CDR3 length: 14
CDR3 protein: ASSESGQGLYNEQF

clone size: few
D gene: TRBD2
V gene: TRBV7-9
J gene: TRBJ2-7
CDR3 length: 11
CDR3 protein: ASSRGGPNEQY

clone size: .
D gene: TRBD2
V gene: TRBV30
J gene: TRBJ2-7
CDR3 length: 13
CDR3 protein: AWRLSGRAAYEQY

clone size: few
D gene: .
V gene: TRBV28
J gene: TRBJ2-5
CDR3 length: 14
CDR3 protein: ASSNRPSRAQETQY

clone size: .
D gene: .
V gene: TRBV20-1
J gene: TRBJ1-3
CDR3 length: 13
CDR3 protein: SARDPNSSGNTIY

clone size: few
D gene: .
V gene: TRBV5-1
J gene: TRBJ1-1
CDR3 length: 14
CDR3 protein: ASSWGQKTLGTEAF

clone size: few
D gene: .
V gene: TRBV12-3/TRBV12-4
J gene: TRBJ1-1
CDR3 length: 11
CDR3 protein: ASSFGVSTEAF

clone size: few
D gene: TRBD1
V gene: TRBV6-1
J gene: TRBJ2-6
CDR3 length: 16
CDR3 protein: ASRAPRDRSSGANVLT

clone size: many
D gene: .
V gene: TRBV20-1
J gene: TRBJ1-2
CDR3 length: 11
CDR3 protein: TPGATSGDGYT

clone size: few
D gene: TRBD2
V gene: TRBV7-2
J gene: TRBJ2-1
CDR3 length: 13
CDR3 protein: ASSSRGDIGNEQF

clone size: .
D gene: .
V gene: TRBV28
J gene: TRBJ1-2
CDR3 length: 12
CDR3 protein: ASSLAGTEWGYT

clone size: .
D gene: TRBD1
V gene: TRBV29-1
J gene: TRBJ1-2
CDR3 length: 12
CDR3 protein: SVQTQTGTYGYT

clone size: few
D gene: .
V gene: TRBV12-3/TRBV12-4
J gene: TRBJ2-7
CDR3 length: 13
CDR3 protein: ASSSSGVSSYEQY

clone size: .
D gene: .
V gene: TRBV28
J gene: TRBJ2-3
CDR3 length: 12
CDR3 protein: ASSTGTGTDTQY

clone size: few
D gene: .
V gene: TRBV20-1
J gene: TRBJ2-5
CDR3 length: 11
CDR3 protein: SAGRTIKETQY

clone size: .
D gene: .
V gene: TRBV19
J gene: TRBJ2-2
CDR3 length: 12
CDR3 protein: ASSWDINTGELF

clone size: few
D gene: .
V gene: TRBV20-1
J gene: TRBJ2-7
CDR3 length: 14
CDR3 protein: SARTSRGLYGGEQY

clone size: .
D gene: .
V gene: TRBV14
J gene: TRBJ2-7
CDR3 length: 11
CDR3 protein: VSSQFSPYEQY

clone size: .
D gene: .
V gene: TRBV7-2
J gene: TRBJ1-5
CDR3 length: 11
CDR3 protein: ASSLPPPQPQH

clone size: few
D gene: .
V gene: TRBV7-2
J gene: TRBJ2-7
CDR3 length: 14
CDR3 protein: ASSPQLGGAIYEQY

clone size: once
D gene: TRBD1
V gene: TRBV12-3/TRBV12-4
J gene: TRBJ2-5
CDR3 length: 10
CDR3 protein: ASSGGEETQY

clone size: .
D gene: TRBD1
V gene: TRBV30
J gene: TRBJ2-3
CDR3 length: 12
CDR3 protein: AWSRGGTADTQY

clone size: .
D gene: .
V gene: TRBV20-1
J gene: TRBJ2-7
CDR3 length: 11
CDR3 protein: SAQLRASYEQY

clone size: .
D gene: .
V gene: TRBV6-2/TRBV6-3
J gene: TRBJ2-1
CDR3 length: 10
CDR3 protein: ASSYTGTGSI

clone size: .
D gene: TRBD2
V gene: TRBV5-1
J gene: TRBJ2-3
CDR3 length: 14
CDR3 protein: ASSAETSGYTDTQY

clone size: few
D gene: TRBD2
V gene: TRBV5-1
J gene: TRBJ2-1
CDR3 length: 13
CDR3 protein: ASSLAGTSIDEQF

clone size: few
D gene: TRBD1
V gene: TRBV7-2
J gene: TRBJ2-1
CDR3 length: 13
CDR3 protein: ASSTRTGASNEQF

clone size: .
D gene: TRBD1
V gene: TRBV3-1
J gene: TRBJ1-5
CDR3 length: 16
CDR3 protein: ACSQGVWRDSSNQPQH